The next 14 T cell receptor beta chains were all read from a single sample in a study of blood T cell repertoires in COVID-19. Sequencing used immunoSEQ multiplex PCR; TCRdb keeps in-frame clones, though not all of them. The table has approximately 380,000 clones, roughly 91% seen once. The source material was PBMCs or T cells enriched from blood (not recorded which). The receptor set was obtained from a woman aged 18-35 years who had recovered from COVID-19.

The chain combines TRBV29-1 with TRBJ1-2; TRBD1 aligns across 7 bases. Unmatched junction bases numbered 14, after V lost 7 bases and J lost 3 bases. CDR1 SQVTM and CDR2 ANQGSEA come from the germline V gene. This CDR3 has 15 amino acids. The CDR3 DNA is TGCAGCGCTCAGGAGACAGGGCGGTATGACTATGGCTACACCTTC. Translating it yields CSAQETGRYDYGYTF.

In its sample, this clone was seen once. The chain carries TRBV5-6 and TRBJ1-5; maybe TRBD1 (6 bases). The germline gives CDR1 SGHDT, CDR2 YYEEEE. The CDR3 length is 15 residues. V was pared by 3 bases and J by 4 bases, with 14 bases between. CDR3: CASSSTGKGNQPQHF. CDR3 in DNA: TGTGCCAGCAGCTCCACAGGGAAGGGAAATCAGCCCCAGCATTTT.

The chain uses TRBV11-2 and TRBJ1-5; possible D gene TRBD1, 5 bases. Trimming left V 5 bases short and J 5 bases short, with 13 bases between. Germline V lookup: CDR1 SGHAT, CDR2 FQNNGV. This CDR3 has 14 residues. The CDR3 DNA follows: TGTGCCAGCAGCCGCGAAGGACAACATCAGCCCCAGCATTTT. Protein sequence: CASSREGQHQPQHF.

This chain links TRBV18 with TRBJ1-5; no clear D gene. CDR1 and CDR2 from the germline V gene are KGHSH and LQKENI. The CDR3 spans 15 residues. V lost 3 bases and J lost 5, with 14 bases in between. CDR3 in amino acids: CASSPSYDPYQPQHF. The CDR3 region has the DNA TGTGCCAGCTCACCGAGTTATGATCCCTATCAGCCCCAGCATTTT. The full variable domain, with the rest looked up from reference TRBV18 and TRBJ1-5, is NAGVMQNPRHLVRRRGQEARLRCSPMKGHSHVYWYRQLPEEGLKFMVYLQKENIIDESGMPKERFSAEFPKEGPSILRIQQVVRGDSAAYFCASSPSYDPYQPQHFGDGTRLSIL.

J is TRBJ1-5 and V is TRBV19; no reliable D call. CDR1 and CDR2 (germline): LNHDA, SQIVND (reference sequence). The CDR3 consists of 14 residues. Trimming pared 5 bases from V and 0 bases from J, leaving 8 bases between. The CDR3: CASSGEISNQPQHF. The CDR3 DNA sequence: TGTGCCAGTAGTGGGGAGATTAGCAATCAGCCCCAGCATTTT.

This chain joins TRBV7-6 and TRBJ1-2, with a possible D match to TRBD1 (6 bases). V was clipped by 3 bases and J by 0 bases, with 14 bases between them. The germline CDR1 and CDR2 sequences are SGHVS and FNYEAQ. This CDR3 spans 16 amino acids. DNA of the CDR3: TGTGCCAGCAGCTTGACAGGAGACGCGACTAACTATGGCTACACCTTC. This sequence encodes CASSLTGDATNYGYTF.

The CDR3 DNA reads as TGTGCCAGCAGCAAGAAAGGGACAGGGGGCGAAACGGGCCCGGCTCTAGCCAAAAACATTCAGTACTTC. Translated, it gives CASSKKGTGGETGPALAKNIQYF. The V call is TRBV21-1, the J call TRBJ2-4; TRBD1, the table's D call, was not compared with the DNA. TRBV21-1 is designated a pseudogene. The CDR3 spans 23 residues.

The V gene is TRBV7-2, the J gene TRBJ1-6; 9 bases line up with TRBD1. The germline CDR1 and CDR2 sequences are SGHTA and FQGNSA. After removal of 5 bases from V and 6 bases from J, the junction contained 5 bases not matched to a gene. This CDR3 is 15 amino acids long. CDR3 DNA: TGTGCCAGCAGCCCCGGGACAGGGCTTAATTCACCCCTCCACTTT. It translates to CASSPGTGLNSPLHF.

This clone was seen once. V is TRBV19 and J is TRBJ1-2, with 7 nucleotides matching TRBD1. J gave up 8 bases and V 0 bases, and 0 bases lay outside the gene matches. This CDR3 region has 12 residues. Germline lookup yields CDR1 LNHDA and CDR2 SQIVND (reference sequence). CDR3 bases: TGTGCCAGTAGTATAGAAGGGGGCGGCTACACCTTC. It translates to CASSIEGGGYTF.

In its sample, this clone was seen a few times. CDR3 amino acids: CASSPTGQGKLFF. CDR3 sequence (DNA): TGTGCCAGCAGCCCCACGGGGCAGGGGAAACTGTTTTTT. This chain connects TRBV7-8 to TRBJ1-4; TRBD1 is a possible D gene (6 bases). Deletions cut 5 bases from V and 11 bases from J, with 15 bases between. Germline CDR1 and CDR2: SGHVS and FQNEAQ. There are 13 residues in the CDR3.

The rearrangement uses TRBV7-9 and TRBJ1-1; 9 nucleotides align to TRBD1. V lost 5 bases, J lost 7 bases, and 11 bases stayed unmatched. The CDR3 length is 15 residues. Germline values: CDR1 SEHNR, CDR2 FQNEAQ (reference sequence). The CDR3 bases are TGTGCCAGCAGCGAGAACAGGGGGCGGCTTATTGAAGCTTTCTTT. The encoded protein is CASSENRGRLIEAFF.

This clone was found a few times. V is TRBV5-1 and J is TRBJ1-5; possibly TRBD1 for D (5 bases). The CDR3 contains 15 residues. Germline assignment: CDR1 SGHRS and CDR2 YFSETQ. V lost 0 bases and J 3 bases, leaving 10 bases between the germline ends. CDR3 protein: CASSLASGNNQPQHF. The CDR3 DNA reads as TGCGCCAGCAGCTTGGCCTCAGGGAACAATCAGCCCCAGCATTTT.

This CDR3 is CASSPVGQNYGYTF. CDR3 DNA sequence: TGTGCCAGCAGCCCCGTGGGACAGAACTATGGCTACACCTTC. The rearrangement uses TRBV5-4 and TRBJ1-2; 7 bases are a match to TRBD1. J lost 2 bases, V lost 4 bases, and 5 bases had no gene match. From germline, CDR1 is SGHNT and CDR2 YYREEE (reference sequence). The CDR3 covers 14 residues.

This sequence joins TRBV19 and TRBJ2-1, with a weak D call TRBD1 (5 bases). The CDR3 runs 19 residues. In germline, CDR1 is LNHDA, CDR2 SQIVND (reference sequence). The V and J ends lost 4 bases and 0 bases respectively, with 22 bases between them. The CDR3 reads CASSKSPGRVPSSYNEQFF. The CDR3 DNA reads TGTGCCAGTAGTAAATCCCCGGGCAGGGTTCCGAGCTCCTACAATGAGCAGTTCTTC.